This record covers a single TCR beta chain. These data originate in a study of blood T cell repertoires in COVID-19. Methods used by the authors: Researchers report that nucleated cell counts were estimated from reference gene primer amplification. TCRdb's table, derived via immunoSEQ multiplex PCR, lists solely in-frame clones and lacks some. From that table come the V and J calls and clone size; the DNA was used to work out D and trimming. The data show 150,000 or so clones, with 80% to 85% seen just once and about an eighth held by the top ten. The CDR3 sequence is 14 residues long. Per germline, CDR1 SGHRS and CDR2 YFSETQ. Trimming shortened V by 4 bases and J by 7 bases, and 17 bases separated the two germline ends.

The source is an older woman who had recovered from COVID-19. Sequencing was done on a sample of PBMCs or T cells enriched from blood (not recorded which). The chain employs TRBV5-1 and TRBJ1-2; D is perhaps TRBD1 (6 bases). In nucleotides, the CDR3 is TGCGCCAGCAGCCCGAGGACAGACAACCGTGGCTACACCTTC. Protein: CASSPRTDNRGYTF.